This TCR beta chain was sequenced during a study of breast tumors, draining lymph nodes, adjacent tissues. Samples came from axillary lymph nodes draining the breast cancer. One entry per CDR3 protein, called by TCRdb with MiXCR from the multiplex PCR reads. Of under 250,000 distinct CDR3 sequences listed, roughly 32% are singletons. Germline loops: CDR1 SGHRS, CDR2 YFSETQ. The ends were cut back, 1 base at V and 9 bases at J, with 19 bases in the middle. The CDR3 has 15 amino acids. Overall study results and limits: That most tumor T cells come from lymph nodes remained unproven. Compared with basal-like, luminal-like tumors shared significantly more repertoire with nontumor tissue.

Note on this clonotype: Its antigen is undetermined.

The rearrangement joins TRBV5-1 to TRBJ2-5; tentative D call: TRBD1 (5 bases). The source of this sequence is a female donor with breast cancer. Some clones in this sample may be carry-over from other donors' samples. Material: axillary lymph node tissue. The CDR3 DNA reads as TGCGCCAGCAGCTTGCGAGTAAGGGGCAATCAGCCCCAGTACTTC. As protein: CASSLRVRGNQPQYF. The whole variable domain, remainder taken from reference TRBV5-1 and TRBJ2-5, is KAGVTQTPRYLIKTRGQQVTLSCSPISGHRSVSWYQQTPGQGLQFLFEYFSETQRNKGNFPGRFSGRQFSNSRSEMNVSTLELGDSALYLCASSLRVRGNQPQYFGPGTRLLVL.